This T cell receptor (beta chain) was identified during a study of blood T cells in healthy people across ages. Each sample provided at least 5.5 micrograms of extracted total RNA. The study, taken as a whole, reports: Total diversity from one million sequenced T cells was likely underestimated.

Germline CDR1 reads MDHEN; CDR2 reads SYDVKM. V was trimmed by 4 bases and J by 2 bases, leaving 12 bases between them. This CDR3 has 14 residues. A sample-barcoded 5' primer and a J-beta primer mix were used in a second PCR of about 7 to 12 cycles. TCRdb recomputed calls from the 5' RACE reads with MiXCR, one row per CDR3 protein. The sample carries about 1.4 million distinct CDR3 sequences, roughly 59% recorded once. This clonotype has a handful of counts. Antigen specificity is unknown. The chain has TRBV28 and TRBJ2-7, with D perhaps given as TRBD1 or TRBD2 (5 bases each). The material sequenced was blood. The clonotype comes from a man aged 18 to 29 in good health. DNA for the CDR3: TGTGCCAGCAGTTCGGAGACAGCGGCCTACGAGCAGTACTTC. Its protein product is CASSSETAAYEQYF.